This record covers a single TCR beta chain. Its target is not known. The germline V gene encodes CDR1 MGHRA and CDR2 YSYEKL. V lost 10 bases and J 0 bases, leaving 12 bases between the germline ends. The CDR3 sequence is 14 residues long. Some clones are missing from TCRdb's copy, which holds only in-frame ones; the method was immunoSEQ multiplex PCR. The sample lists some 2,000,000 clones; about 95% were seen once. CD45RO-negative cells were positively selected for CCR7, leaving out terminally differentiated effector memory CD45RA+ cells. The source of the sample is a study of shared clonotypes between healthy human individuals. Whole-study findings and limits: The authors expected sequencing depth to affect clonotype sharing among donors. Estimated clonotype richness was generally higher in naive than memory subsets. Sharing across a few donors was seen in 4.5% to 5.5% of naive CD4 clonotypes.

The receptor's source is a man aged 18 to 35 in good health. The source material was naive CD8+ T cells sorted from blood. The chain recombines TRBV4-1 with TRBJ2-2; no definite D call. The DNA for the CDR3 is TGCGCCACCCAGACCGGGCCGAACACCGGGGAGCTGTTTTTT. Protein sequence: CATQTGPNTGELFF.